The next 5 T cell receptor beta chains were all read from a single sample in a study of control samples from healthy donors and cancer patients. Data came from immunoSEQ multiplex PCR; TCRdb stores just in-frame clones and leaves some out. The sample records around 13,000 clones, 90% to 95% being singletons. The source material was PBMCs. The receptors come from a man older than 75 with lung cancer.

The chain couples TRBV19 to TRBJ1-2; tentatively, D is TRBD1 (5 bases). V shed 5 bases and J shed 8 bases, with 15 bases lying between them. The V gene's germline CDR1 is LNHDA and CDR2 SQIVND (reference sequence). The CDR3 contains 13 residues. The CDR3: CASSLQDREGYTF. CDR3 in DNA: TGTGCCAGTAGTTTACAGGACCGGGAGGGCTACACCTTC.

This clone was seen once. The rearrangement joins TRBV28 to TRBJ2-3; D possibly corresponds to TRBD1 (6 bases). The germline CDR1 and CDR2 sequences are MDHEN and SYDVKM. The CDR3 covers 15 residues. The V and J ends lost 7 bases and 2 bases respectively, with 16 bases between them. The DNA for the CDR3 is TGTGCCAGCATTCCCTGGACAGACGACACAGATACGCAGTATTTT. Residues: CASIPWTDDTDTQYF.

V and J are TRBV5-4 and TRBJ2-6, with TRBD1 matching 12 bases. J was trimmed by 4 bases and V by 4 bases; bases with no gene match: 9. CDR1 and CDR2 from the germline V gene are SGHNT and YYREEE (reference sequence). CDR3 length equals 18 residues. The CDR3, as DNA: TGTGCCAGCAGCATCACGGGACAGGGGGCGCTCGGGGCCAACGTCCTGACTTTC. Encoded protein: CASSITGQGALGANVLTF.

This clone has a handful of counts. This chain connects TRBV7-2 to TRBJ1-5; TRBD1 might be the D (5 bases). V was pared by 0 bases and J by 5 bases, with 8 bases between. CDR3 size: 14 residues. Germline CDR1 and CDR2: SGHTA and FQGNSA. The CDR3 region is CASSLAGGDQPQHF. CDR3 coding DNA: TGTGCCAGCAGCTTAGCGGGGGGAGATCAGCCCCAGCATTTT.

The chain couples TRBV11-2 to TRBJ1-1; D gene uncertain. CDR1 SGHAT and CDR2 FQNNGV come from the germline V gene. This CDR3 has 12 residues. V dropped 0 bases and J dropped 10 bases, with 9 bases sitting between them. The CDR3 loop reads CASSLEAEGAFF. The CDR3, as DNA: TGTGCCAGCAGCTTAGAAGCCGAGGGAGCTTTCTTT.